Sequencing of this TCR beta chain was carried out in a study of cytomegalovirus exposure and HLA in healthy donors. Findings of the study overall: The study listed around 150 cytomegalovirus-associated TCR beta chains. TCR sequences were mostly rare, though some public TCRs occurred in many donors.

Points on this clone: What it recognizes is unknown.

V lost 3 bases and J 5 bases, leaving 4 bases between the germline ends. The CDR3 length is 12 residues. Germline CDR1 reads SGHTA; CDR2 reads FQGTGA. This table comes from immunoSEQ multiplex PCR, and its TCRdb copy is limited to in-frame clones, with some not included. This table has tens of thousands of clones, over 85% appearing once. The receptor comes from a man between 18 and 29 years old in good health and CMV-seropositive. Sequencing was carried out using PBMCs. The chain joins TRBV7-3 to TRBJ2-2; D unresolved. The CDR3: CASSFSTGELFF. The CDR3 bases are TGTGCCAGCAGCTTCAGTACCGGGGAGCTGTTTTTT.